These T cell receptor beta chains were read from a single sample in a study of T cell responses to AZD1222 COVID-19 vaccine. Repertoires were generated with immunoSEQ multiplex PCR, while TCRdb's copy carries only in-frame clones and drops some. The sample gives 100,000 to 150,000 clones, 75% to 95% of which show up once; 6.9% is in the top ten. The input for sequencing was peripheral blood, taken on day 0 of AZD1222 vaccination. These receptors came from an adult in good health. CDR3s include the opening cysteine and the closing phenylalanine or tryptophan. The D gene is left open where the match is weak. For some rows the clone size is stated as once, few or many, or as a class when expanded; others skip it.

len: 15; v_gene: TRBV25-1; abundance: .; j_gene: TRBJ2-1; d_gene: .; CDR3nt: TGTGCCAGCACCCCCTCCGGAAGCGGATACAATGAGCAGTTCTTC; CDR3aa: CASTPSGSGYNEQFF
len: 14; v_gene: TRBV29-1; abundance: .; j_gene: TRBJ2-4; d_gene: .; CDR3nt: TGCAGCGTTGAAGATCAGCAGGGGGGAAACATTCAGTACTTC; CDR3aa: CSVEDQQGGNIQYF
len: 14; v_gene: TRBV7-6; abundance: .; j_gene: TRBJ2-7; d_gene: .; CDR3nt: TGTGCCAGCAGCTTGGGGCCACGCTCCTACGAGCAGTACTTC; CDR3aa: CASSLGPRSYEQYF
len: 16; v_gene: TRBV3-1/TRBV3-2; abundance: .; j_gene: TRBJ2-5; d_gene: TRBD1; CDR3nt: TGTGCCAGCAGTCAACCCGGGACAGGGGCCACGGAGACCCAGTACTTC; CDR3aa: CASSQPGTGATETQYF
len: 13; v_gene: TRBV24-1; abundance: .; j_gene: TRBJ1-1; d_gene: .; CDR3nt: TGTGCCACCAGTGGGGCCGGGAACACTGAAGCTTTCTTT; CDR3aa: CATSGAGNTEAFF
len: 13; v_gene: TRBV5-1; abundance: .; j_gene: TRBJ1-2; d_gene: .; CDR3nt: TGCGCCAGCAGCTTGTTGGTGGGCTATGGCTACACCTTC; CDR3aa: CASSLLVGYGYTF
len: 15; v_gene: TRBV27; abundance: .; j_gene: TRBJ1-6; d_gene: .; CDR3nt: TGTGCCAGCAGTCCAACTCGGGGGGTGGGTTCACCCCTCCACTTT; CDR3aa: CASSPTRGVGSPLHF
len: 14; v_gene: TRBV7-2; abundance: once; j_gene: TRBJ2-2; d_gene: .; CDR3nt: TGTGCCAGCAGGGGGACAACGAGCACCGGGGAGCTGTTTTTT; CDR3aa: CASRGTTSTGELFF
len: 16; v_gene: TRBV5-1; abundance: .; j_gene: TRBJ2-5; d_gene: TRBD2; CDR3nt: TGCGCCAGCAGCTTTGGTCTAGCGGGGGGTACAGAGACCCAGTACTTC; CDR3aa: CASSFGLAGGTETQYF
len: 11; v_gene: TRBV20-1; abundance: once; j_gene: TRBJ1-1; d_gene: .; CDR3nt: TGCAGTGCTCACAGGAACACTGAAGCTTTCTTT; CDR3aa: CSAHRNTEAFF
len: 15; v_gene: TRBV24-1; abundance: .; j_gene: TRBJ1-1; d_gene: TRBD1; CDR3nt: TGTGCCACCAGTGACGACAGGGGGACTTCGGGTGAAGCTTTCTTT; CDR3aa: CATSDDRGTSGEAFF
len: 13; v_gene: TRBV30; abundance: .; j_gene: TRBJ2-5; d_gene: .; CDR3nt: TGTGCCTGGAGGAAGGAGAACGGGGAGACCCAGTACTTC; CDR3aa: CAWRKENGETQYF
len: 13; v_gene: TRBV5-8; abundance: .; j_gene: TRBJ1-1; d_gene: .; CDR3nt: TGTGCCAGCAGCACCTGGGAGAACGCTGAAGCTTTCTTT; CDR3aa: CASSTWENAEAFF
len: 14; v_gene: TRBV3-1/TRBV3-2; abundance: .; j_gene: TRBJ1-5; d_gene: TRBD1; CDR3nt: TGTGCCAGCAGCCAAGAAGGGGGCAGGGAGCCCCAGCATTTT; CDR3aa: CASSQEGGREPQHF
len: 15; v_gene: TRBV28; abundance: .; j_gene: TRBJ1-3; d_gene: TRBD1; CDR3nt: TGTGCCAGCAGTGGGGACAGACCCTCTGGAAACACCATATATTTT; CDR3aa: CASSGDRPSGNTIYF
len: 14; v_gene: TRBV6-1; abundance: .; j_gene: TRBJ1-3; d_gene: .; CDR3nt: TGTGCCAGCAGTGAAGGGGGAGCTGGAAACACCATATATTTT; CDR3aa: CASSEGGAGNTIYF
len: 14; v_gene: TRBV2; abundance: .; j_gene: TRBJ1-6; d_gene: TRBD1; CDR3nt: TGTGCCAGCAGGGGACAGGGGTTTGTTTCACCCCTCCACTTT; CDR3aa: CASRGQGFVSPLHF
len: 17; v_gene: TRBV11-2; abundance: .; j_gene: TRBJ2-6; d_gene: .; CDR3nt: TGTGCCAGCAGCTCTTACGTCCTATCCTCTGGGGCCAACGTCCTGACTTTC; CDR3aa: CASSSYVLSSGANVLTF
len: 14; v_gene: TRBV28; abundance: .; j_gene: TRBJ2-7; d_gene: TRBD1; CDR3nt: TGTGCCAGCAGGGGGACTGGACAGGGCTACGAGCAGTACTTC; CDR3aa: CASRGTGQGYEQYF
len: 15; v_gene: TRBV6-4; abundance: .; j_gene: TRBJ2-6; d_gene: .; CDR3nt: TGTGCCAGCAGTATGGGTGACTCTGGGGCCAACGTCCTGACTTTC; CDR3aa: CASSMGDSGANVLTF
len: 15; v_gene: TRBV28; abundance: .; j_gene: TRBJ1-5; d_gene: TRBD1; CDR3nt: TGTGCCAGCAGTCCAGGGGACAGGGATCGACAGCCCCAGCATTTT; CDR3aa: CASSPGDRDRQPQHF
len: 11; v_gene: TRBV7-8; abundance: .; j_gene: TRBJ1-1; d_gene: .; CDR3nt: TGTGCCAGCAGCCCCAAGGTCGAAGCTTTCTTT; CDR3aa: CASSPKVEAFF
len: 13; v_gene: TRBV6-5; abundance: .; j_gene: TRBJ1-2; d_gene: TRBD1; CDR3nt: TGTGCCAGCAGTCGACAGGGACACTATGGCTACACCTTC; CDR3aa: CASSRQGHYGYTF